This T cell receptor beta chain comes out of a study of PD-1 blockade in classical Hodgkin lymphoma. Sequencing was performed with immunoSEQ multiplex PCR; in TCRdb, only in-frame clones are kept and a portion is missing. The sample yields about 35,000 clones, approximately 92% seen once. The CDR3 spans 13 residues. CDR1 is SGHNT, CDR2 YENEEA, per germline. Trimming shortened V by 5 bases and J by 6 bases, and 11 bases separated the two germline ends. Exposure to brentuximab vedotin varied, and each patient had relapsed following autologous stem cell transplantation. Out of thawed PBMCs, magnetic negative selection purified CD4+ T cells. Classification of best responses gave complete response, partial response or progressive disease.

The TCR sequence derives from a human donor with classical Hodgkin lymphoma. The gene calls are TRBV11-3 and TRBJ2-1; either TRBD1 or TRBD2 may supply D (5 bases each). The specimen was CD4+ T cells from blood, collected at baseline. Written as DNA, the CDR3 is TGTGCCAGCAGCGAAAGGGGACCCAATGAGCAGTTCTTC. Translation: CASSERGPNEQFF.